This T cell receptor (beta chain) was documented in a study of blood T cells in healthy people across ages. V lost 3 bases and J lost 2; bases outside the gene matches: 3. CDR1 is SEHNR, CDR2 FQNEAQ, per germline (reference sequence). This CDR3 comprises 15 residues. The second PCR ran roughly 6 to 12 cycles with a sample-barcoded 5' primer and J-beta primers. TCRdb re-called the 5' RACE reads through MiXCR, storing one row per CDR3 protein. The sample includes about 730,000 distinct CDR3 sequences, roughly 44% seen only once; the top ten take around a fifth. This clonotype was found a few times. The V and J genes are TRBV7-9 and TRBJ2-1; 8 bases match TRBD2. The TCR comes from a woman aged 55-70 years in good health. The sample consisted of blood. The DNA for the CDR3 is TGTGCCAGCAGCTTTGGCGGGGGGCCCTACAATGAGCAGTTCTTC. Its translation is CASSFGGGPYNEQFF.